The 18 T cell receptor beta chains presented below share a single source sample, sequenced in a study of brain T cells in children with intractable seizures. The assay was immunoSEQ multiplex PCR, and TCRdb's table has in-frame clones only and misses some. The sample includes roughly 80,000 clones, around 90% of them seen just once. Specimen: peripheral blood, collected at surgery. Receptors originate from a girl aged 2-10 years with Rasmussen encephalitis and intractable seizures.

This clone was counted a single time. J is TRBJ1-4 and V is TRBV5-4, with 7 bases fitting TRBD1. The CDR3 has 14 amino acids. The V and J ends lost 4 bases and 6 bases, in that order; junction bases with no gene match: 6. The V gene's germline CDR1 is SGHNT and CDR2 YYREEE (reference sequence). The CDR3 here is CASSLQGWHEKLFF. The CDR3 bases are TGTGCCAGCAGCCTACAGGGGTGGCATGAAAAACTGTTTTTT.

Here the CDR3 reads CASSIAGNQETQYF. In DNA form, the CDR3 reads TGTGCCAGTAGTATAGCAGGGAACCAAGAGACCCAGTACTTC. The chain carries TRBV19 and TRBJ2-5, with D perhaps matching TRBD1 (5 bases). The germline V gene encodes CDR1 LNHDA and CDR2 SQIVND (reference sequence). The CDR3 has 14 residues. Trimming removed 1 base at V and 0 bases at J, with 6 bases between.

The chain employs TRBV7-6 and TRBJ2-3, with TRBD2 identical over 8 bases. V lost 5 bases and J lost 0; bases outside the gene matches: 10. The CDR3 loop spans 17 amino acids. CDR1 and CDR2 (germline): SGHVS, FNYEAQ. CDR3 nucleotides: TGTGCCAGCAGCCACGTTAATAGCGGGGCTAGCACAGATACGCAGTATTTT. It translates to CASSHVNSGASTDTQYF.

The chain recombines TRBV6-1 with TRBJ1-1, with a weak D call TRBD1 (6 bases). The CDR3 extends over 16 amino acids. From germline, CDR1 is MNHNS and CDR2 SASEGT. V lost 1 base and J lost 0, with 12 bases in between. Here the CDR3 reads CASSEGRGLMNTEAFF. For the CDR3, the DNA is TGTGCCAGCAGTGAAGGTCGGGGGCTCATGAACACTGAAGCTTTCTTT.

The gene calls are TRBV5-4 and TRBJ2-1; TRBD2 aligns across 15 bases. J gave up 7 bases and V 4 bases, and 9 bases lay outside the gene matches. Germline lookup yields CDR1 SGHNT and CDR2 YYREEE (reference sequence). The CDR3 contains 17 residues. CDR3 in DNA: TGTGCCAGCAGCACTAGGACTAGCGGGAGGGGTAGGAATGAGCAGTTCTTC. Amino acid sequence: CASSTRTSGRGRNEQFF.

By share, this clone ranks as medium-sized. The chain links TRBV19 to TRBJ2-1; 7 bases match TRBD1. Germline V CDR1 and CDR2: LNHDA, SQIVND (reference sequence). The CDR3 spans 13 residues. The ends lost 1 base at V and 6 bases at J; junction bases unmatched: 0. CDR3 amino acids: CASSIGTGNEQFF. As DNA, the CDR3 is TGTGCCAGTAGTATAGGGACAGGCAATGAGCAGTTCTTC.

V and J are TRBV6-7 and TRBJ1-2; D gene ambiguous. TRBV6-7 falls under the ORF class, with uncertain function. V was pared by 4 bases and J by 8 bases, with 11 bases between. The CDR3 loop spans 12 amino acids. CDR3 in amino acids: CASSLGPRGYTF. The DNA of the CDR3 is TGTGCCAGCAGTTTAGGCCCGAGGGGCTACACCTTC.

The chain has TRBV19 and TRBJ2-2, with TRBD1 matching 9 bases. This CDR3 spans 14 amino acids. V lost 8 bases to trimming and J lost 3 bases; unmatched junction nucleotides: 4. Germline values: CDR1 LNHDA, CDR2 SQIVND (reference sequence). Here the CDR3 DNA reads TGTGCCAGTCTGGACAGGGGAGACACCGGGGAGCTGTTTTTT. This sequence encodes CASLDRGDTGELFF.

The CDR3 is CASSRGGQGRGEQYF. CDR3 nucleotide sequence: TGTGCCAGCAGCCGGGGAGGACAGGGTCGGGGCGAGCAGTACTTC. The chain is built from TRBV9 and TRBJ2-7; TRBD1 agrees at 8 bases. V lost 4 bases and J lost 6; bases outside the gene matches: 12. This CDR3 contains 15 residues. In germline, CDR1 is SGDLS, CDR2 YYNGEE.

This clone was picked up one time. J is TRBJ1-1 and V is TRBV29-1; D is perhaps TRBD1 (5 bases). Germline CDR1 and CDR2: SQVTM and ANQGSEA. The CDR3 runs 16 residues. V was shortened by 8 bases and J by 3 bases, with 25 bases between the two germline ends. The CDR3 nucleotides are TGCAGCATCCGCGGTGAGGGGAGTCGTTCGGACACTGAAGCTTTCTTT. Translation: CSIRGEGSRSDTEAFF.

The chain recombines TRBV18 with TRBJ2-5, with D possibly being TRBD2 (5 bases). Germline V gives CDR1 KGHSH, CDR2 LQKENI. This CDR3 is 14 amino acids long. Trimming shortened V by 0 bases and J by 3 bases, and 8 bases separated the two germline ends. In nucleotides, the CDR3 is TGTGCCAGCTCACCACCGTCGGGAAAAGAGACCCAGTACTTC. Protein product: CASSPPSGKETQYF. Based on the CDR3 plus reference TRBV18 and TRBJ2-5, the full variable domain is NAGVMQNPRHLVRRRGQEARLRCSPMKGHSHVYWYRQLPEEGLKFMVYLQKENIIDESGMPKERFSAEFPKEGPSILRIQQVVRGDSAAYFCASSPPSGKETQYFGPGTRLLVL.

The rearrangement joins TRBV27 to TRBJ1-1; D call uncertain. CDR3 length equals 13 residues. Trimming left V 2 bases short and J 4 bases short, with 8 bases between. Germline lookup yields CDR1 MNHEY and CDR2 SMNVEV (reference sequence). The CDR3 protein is CASSLDGVTEAFF. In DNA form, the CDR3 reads TGTGCCAGCAGTTTAGATGGGGTCACTGAAGCTTTCTTT.

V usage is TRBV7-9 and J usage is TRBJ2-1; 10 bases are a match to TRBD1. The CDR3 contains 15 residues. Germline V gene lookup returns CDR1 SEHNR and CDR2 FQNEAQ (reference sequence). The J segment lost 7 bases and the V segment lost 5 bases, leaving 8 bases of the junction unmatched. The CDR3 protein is CASSLDRGRLNEQFF. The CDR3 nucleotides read TGTGCCAGCAGCCTCGACAGGGGGCGCCTAAATGAGCAGTTCTTC.

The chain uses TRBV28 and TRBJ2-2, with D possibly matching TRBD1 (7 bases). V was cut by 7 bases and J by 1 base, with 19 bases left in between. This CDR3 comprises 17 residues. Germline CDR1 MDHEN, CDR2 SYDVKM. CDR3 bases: TGTGCCAGCACAACCTACCGACAGGGAGGGAACACCGGGGAGCTGTTTTTT. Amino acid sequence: CASTTYRQGGNTGELFF.

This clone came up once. CDR3 region: CATSDWDQREGPNEQFF. The CDR3 nucleotides read TGTGCCACCAGTGATTGGGATCAGCGGGAGGGGCCCAATGAGCAGTTCTTC. The chain carries TRBV24-1 and TRBJ2-1, with TRBD2 matching over 10 bases. The CDR3 is made up of 17 amino acids. Germline CDR1 reads KGHDR; CDR2 reads SFDVKD. The V and J ends lost 2 bases and 6 bases, in that order; junction bases with no gene match: 9.

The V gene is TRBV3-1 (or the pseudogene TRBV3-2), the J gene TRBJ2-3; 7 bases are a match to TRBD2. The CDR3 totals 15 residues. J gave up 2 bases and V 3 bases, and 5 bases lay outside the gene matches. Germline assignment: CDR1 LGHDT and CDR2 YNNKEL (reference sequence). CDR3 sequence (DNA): TGTGCCAGCAGCCAGTTCCGGGAGGCCACAGATACGCAGTATTTT. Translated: CASSQFREATDTQYF.

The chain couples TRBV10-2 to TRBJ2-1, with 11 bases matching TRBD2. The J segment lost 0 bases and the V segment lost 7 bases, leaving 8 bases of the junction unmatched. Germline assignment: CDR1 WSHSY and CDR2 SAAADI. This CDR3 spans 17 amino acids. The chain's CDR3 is CASTRLAGGNSYNEQFF. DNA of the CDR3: TGCGCCAGCACTAGGCTAGCGGGAGGCAACTCCTACAATGAGCAGTTCTTC.

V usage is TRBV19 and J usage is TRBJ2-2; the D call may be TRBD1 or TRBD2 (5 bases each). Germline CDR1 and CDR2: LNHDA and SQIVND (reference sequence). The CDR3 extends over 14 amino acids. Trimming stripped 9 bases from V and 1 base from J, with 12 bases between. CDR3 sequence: CASRGTVNTGELFF. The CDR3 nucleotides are TGTGCCAGCCGTGGGACGGTGAACACCGGGGAGCTGTTTTTT.